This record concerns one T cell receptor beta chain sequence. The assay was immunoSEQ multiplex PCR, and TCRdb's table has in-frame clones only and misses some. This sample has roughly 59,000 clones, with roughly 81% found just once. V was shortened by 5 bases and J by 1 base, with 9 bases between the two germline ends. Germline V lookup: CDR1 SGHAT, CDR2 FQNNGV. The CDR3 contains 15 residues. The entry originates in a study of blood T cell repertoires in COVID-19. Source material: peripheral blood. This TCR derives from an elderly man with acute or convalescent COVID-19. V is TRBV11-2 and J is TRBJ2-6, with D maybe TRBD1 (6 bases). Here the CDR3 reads CASSLQGSGANVLTF. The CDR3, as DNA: TGTGCCAGCAGCCTACAGGGTTCTGGGGCCAACGTCCTGACTTTC.